Below, one TCR beta chain is given with its context. This clone has more than one count but fewer than ten. Its recognized antigen is unknown. No base quality values were provided; no much bigger clone lies one nucleotide off. This specimen belongs to a study of blood T cell repertoires in COVID-19 (dated by TCRdb to 2018 to 2020). About the full investigation: Samples from collaborators originated in the United States, Italy and Spain and spanned both the acute and convalescent phases of COVID-19. The prospective study material was composed of cDNA or gDNA derived from T cells, B-cell-depleted T cells, or PBMCs. The dataset comprised deeply sampled blood TCRbeta repertoires from subjects exposed to, actively infected with, or recovered from COVID-19. The repertoires were released in a freely available public database meant as a resource for research on the immune response to SARS-CoV-2. Samples came from the ongoing ImmuneRACE study (first 160 participants) plus 1,254 subjects from 6 global collaborators. The sample metadata nearly always contained a de-identified subject ID, COVID-19 status, age in years and sex. HLA class I and class II types, where available, came from metadata supplied by the sample provider rather than from assay-based typing. Overall study outcomes, separate from this receptor: Clinical and demographic metadata were provided uncurated, with the amount varying by source and participant.

Trimmed from V: 4 bases; trimmed from J: 3 bases; junction bases lacking a gene match: 11. From the cysteine through the phenylalanine, the CDR3 covers 16 amino acids. The read is trimmed to its CDR3 DNA, 48 bases read in frame from base 1. CDR1 SEHNR and CDR2 FQNEAQ were looked up in the germline V gene (reference sequence). The immunoSEQ Assay, a bias-controlled multiplex PCR, was used to amplify TCRbeta CDR3 regions from genomic DNA. On the authors' methods: Within the assay, amplification of reference gene primers was used to estimate how many nucleated cells each sample contained. Sequence reads were collapsed and filtered to measure the absolute abundance of every unique TCRbeta CDR3 rearrangement. Productive Simpson clonality was computed per sample as the square root of Simpson's diversity index over productive rearrangements. TCRdb took over this immuneACCESS table, retaining in-frame rearrangements with V and J assigned. Such tables are incomplete; in checked studies, under half of the missing clones stem from an unresolved V gene, and the remainder is unexplained. The V and J calls and clone size come from that table; D and trimming were worked out from the DNA. The sample table lists approximately 400,000 clones, 70% to 85% of them with a count of one. Together, the top ten hold more than 0.85% of the sample.

The collaborating institutions used their own protocols to collect whole blood in K2EDTA tubes. For TCRbeta analysis, collaborators shipped samples in one of three forms: frozen whole blood, isolated PBMCs, or DNA extracted from either of those sample types. The rearrangement joined TRBV7-9 to TRBJ1-2, with 7 middle bases fitting TRBD1. The sequencing sample was made of peripheral blood. The sequence was collected from a human donor with acute or convalescent COVID-19. The donor label of this sample is uncertain. The nucleotide sequence is TGTGCCAGCAGCTCGGGACAGACTTCGAGACACTATGGCTACACCTTC. This gives the protein CASSSGQTSRHYGYTF.